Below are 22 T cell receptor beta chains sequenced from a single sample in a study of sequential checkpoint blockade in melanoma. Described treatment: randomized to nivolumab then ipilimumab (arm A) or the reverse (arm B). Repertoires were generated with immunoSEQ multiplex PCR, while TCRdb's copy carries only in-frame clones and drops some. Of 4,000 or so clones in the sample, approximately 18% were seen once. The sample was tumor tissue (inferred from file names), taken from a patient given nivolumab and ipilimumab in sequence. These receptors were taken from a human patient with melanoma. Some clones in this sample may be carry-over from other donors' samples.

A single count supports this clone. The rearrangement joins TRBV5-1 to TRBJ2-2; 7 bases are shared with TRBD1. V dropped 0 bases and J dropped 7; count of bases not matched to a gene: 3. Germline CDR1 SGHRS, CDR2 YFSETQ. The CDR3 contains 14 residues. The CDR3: CASSLGQGVGELFF. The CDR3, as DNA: TGCGCCAGCAGCTTGGGCCAGGGGGTCGGGGAGCTGTTTTTT.

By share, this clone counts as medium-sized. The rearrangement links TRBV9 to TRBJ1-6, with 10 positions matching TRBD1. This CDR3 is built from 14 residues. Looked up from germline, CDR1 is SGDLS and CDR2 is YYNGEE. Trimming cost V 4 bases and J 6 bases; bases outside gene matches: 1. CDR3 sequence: CASSWTGGNSPLHF. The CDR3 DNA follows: TGTGCCAGCAGCTGGACAGGGGGTAATTCACCCCTCCACTTT. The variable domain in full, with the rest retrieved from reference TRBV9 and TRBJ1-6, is DSGVTQTPKHLITATGQRVTLRCSPRSGDLSVYWYQQSLDQGLQFLIQYYNGEERAKGNILERFSAQQFPDLHSELNLSSLELGDSALYFCASSWTGGNSPLHFGNGTRLTVT.

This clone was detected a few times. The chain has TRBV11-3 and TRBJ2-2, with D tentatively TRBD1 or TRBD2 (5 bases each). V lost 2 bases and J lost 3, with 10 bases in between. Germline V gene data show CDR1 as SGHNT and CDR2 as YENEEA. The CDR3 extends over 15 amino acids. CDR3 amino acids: CASSLFGAYTGELFF. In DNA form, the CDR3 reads TGTGCCAGCAGCTTATTCGGGGCATACACCGGGGAGCTGTTTTTT.

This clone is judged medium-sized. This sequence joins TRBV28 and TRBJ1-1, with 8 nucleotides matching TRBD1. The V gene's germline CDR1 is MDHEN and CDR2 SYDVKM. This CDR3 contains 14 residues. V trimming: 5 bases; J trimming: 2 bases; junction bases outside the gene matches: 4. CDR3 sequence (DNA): TGTGCCAGCAGTACCGGGACAGGTAACACTGAAGCTTTCTTT. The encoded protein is CASSTGTGNTEAFF.

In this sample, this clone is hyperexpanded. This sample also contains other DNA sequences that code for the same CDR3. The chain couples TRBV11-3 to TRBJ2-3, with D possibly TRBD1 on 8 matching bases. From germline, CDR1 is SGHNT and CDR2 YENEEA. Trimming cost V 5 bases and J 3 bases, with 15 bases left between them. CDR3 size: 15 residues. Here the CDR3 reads CASSLTGGATDTQYF. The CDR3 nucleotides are TGTGCCAGCAGCCTAACAGGGGGGGCGACAGATACGCAGTATTTT.

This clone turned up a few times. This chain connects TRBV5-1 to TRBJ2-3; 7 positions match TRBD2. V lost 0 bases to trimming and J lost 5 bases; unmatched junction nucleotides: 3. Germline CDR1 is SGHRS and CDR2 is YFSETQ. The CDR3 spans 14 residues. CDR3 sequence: CASSLAPGGDTQYF. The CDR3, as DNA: TGCGCCAGCAGCTTGGCCCCGGGAGGAGATACGCAGTATTTT.

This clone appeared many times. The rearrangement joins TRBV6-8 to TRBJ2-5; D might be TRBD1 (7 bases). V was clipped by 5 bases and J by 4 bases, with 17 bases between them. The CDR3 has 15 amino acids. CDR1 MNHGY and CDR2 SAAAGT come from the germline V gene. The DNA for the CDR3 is TGTGCCAGCAGTCTGACGACAGGGAGGTCAGAGACCCAGTACTTC. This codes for CASSLTTGRSETQYF.

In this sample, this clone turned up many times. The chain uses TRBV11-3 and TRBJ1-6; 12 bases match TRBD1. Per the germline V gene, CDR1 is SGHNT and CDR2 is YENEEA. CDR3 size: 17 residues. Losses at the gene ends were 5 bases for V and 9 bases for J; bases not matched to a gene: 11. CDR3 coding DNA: TGTGCCAGCAGCACTATAGGGGGACAGGGGGCGGGTTCACCCCTCCACTTT. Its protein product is CASSTIGGQGAGSPLHF.

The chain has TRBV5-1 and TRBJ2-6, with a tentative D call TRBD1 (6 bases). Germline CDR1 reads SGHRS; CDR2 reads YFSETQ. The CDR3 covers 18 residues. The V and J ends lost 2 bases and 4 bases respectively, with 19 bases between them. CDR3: CASSLGTHQTGGANVLTF. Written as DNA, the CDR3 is TGCGCCAGCAGCTTAGGGACACACCAAACGGGCGGGGCCAACGTCCTGACTTTC.

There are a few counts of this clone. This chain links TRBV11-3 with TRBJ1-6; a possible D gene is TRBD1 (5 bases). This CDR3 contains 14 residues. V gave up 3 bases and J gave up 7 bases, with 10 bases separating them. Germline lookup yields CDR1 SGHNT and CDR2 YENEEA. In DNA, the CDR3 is TGTGCCAGCAGCTTTGGGGAGGGGAATTCACCCCTCCACTTT. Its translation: CASSFGEGNSPLHF.

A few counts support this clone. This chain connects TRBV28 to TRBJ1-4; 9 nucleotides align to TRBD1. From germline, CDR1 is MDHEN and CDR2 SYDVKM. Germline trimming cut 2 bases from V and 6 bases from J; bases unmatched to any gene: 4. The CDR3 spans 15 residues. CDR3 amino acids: CASSLNRGLYEKLFF. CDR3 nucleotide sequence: TGTGCCAGCAGTTTAAACAGGGGGCTATATGAAAAACTGTTTTTT.

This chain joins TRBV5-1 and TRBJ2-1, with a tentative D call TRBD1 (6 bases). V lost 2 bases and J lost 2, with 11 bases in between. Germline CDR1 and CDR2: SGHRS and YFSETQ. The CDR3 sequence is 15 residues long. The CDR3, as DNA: TGCGCCAGCAGCTTTGGGGGCATGACCTACAATGAGCAGTTCTTC. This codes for CASSFGGMTYNEQFF.

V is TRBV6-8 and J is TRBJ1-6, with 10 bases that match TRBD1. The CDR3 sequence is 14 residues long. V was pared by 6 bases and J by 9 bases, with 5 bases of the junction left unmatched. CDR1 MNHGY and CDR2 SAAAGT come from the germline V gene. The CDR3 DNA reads TGTGCCAGCAGGAAGGGACAGGGGACTTCACCCCTCCACTTT. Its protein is CASRKGQGTSPLHF.

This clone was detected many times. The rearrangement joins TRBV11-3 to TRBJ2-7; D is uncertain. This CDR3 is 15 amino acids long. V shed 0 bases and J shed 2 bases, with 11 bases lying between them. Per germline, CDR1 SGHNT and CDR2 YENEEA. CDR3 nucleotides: TGTGCCAGCAGCTTAGAAAACAGAACCCCCTACGAGCAGTACTTC. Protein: CASSLENRTPYEQYF.

The CDR3 region is CASSATGSRNIQYF. In nucleotides, the CDR3 is TGTGCCAGCAGTGCGACCGGGAGCCGAAACATTCAGTACTTC. The J gene is TRBJ2-4, the V gene TRBV6-7, with D perhaps TRBD2 (6 bases). TRBV6-7 carries the ORF label, with uncertain function. The CDR3 spans 14 residues. V was clipped by 5 bases and J by 6 bases, with 14 bases between them.

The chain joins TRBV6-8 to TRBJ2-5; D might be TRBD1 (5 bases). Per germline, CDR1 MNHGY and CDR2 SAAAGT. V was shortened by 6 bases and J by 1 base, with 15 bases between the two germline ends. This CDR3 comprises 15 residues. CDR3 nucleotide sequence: TGTGCCAGCAGGTTGTCAGGGTCCGCCCAAGAGACCCAGTACTTC. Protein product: CASRLSGSAQETQYF.

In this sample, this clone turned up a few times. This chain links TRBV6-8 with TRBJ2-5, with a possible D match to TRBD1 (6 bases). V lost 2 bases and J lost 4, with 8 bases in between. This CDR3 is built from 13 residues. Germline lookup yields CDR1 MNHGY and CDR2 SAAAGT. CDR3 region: CASSYARGETQYF. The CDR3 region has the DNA TGTGCCAGCAGTTACGCCAGGGGAGAGACCCAGTACTTC.

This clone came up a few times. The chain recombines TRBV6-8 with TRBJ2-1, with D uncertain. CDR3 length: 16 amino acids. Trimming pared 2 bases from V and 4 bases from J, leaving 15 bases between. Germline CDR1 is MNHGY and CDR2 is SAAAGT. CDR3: CASSYGPGPRYNEQFF. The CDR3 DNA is TGTGCCAGCAGTTACGGGCCCGGGCCGAGGTACAATGAGCAGTTCTTC.

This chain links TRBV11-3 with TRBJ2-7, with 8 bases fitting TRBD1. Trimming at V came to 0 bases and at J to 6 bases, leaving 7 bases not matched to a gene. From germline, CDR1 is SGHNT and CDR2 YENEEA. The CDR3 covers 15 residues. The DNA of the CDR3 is TGTGCCAGCAGCTTAGAAGTGAACAGGGGGTCCGAGCAGTACTTC. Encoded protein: CASSLEVNRGSEQYF.

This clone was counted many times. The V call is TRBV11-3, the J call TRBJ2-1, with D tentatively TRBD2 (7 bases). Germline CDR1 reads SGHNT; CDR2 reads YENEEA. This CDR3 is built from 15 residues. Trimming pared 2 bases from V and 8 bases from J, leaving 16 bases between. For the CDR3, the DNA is TGTGCCAGCAGCTTAAATGGGCCGGGGGGCGATGAGCAGTTCTTC. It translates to CASSLNGPGGDEQFF.

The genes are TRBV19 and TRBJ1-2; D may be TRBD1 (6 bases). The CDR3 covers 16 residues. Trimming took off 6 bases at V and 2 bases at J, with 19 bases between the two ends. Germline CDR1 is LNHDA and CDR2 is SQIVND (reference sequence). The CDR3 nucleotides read TGTGCCAGTAGCTCCCTTAGTGGGGGGCGCAACTATGGCTACACCTTC. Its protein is CASSSLSGGRNYGYTF.

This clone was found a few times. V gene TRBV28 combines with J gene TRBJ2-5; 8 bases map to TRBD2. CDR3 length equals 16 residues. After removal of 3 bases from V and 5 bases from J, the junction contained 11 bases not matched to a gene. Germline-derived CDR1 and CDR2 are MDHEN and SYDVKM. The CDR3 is CASSFSSGTTRETQYF. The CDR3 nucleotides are TGTGCCAGCAGTTTTAGTAGCGGGACCACCCGGGAGACCCAGTACTTC.